This passage covers 27 T cell receptor beta chains from one sample sequenced in a study of blood T cell repertoires in COVID-19. TCRdb keeps only in-frame clones here, not all; method: immunoSEQ multiplex PCR. The data hold around 78,000 clones, with roughly 88% observed a single time. Specimen: peripheral blood. The receptors derive from a man aged 50-59 years with active COVID-19.

V usage is TRBV9 and J usage is TRBJ2-5; D unresolved. The V end lost 3 bases, the J end lost 0 bases, and 15 bases lay between the germline ends. This CDR3 has 16 amino acids. Germline lookup yields CDR1 SGDLS and CDR2 YYNGEE. The DNA of the CDR3 is TGTGCCAGCAGCGCCTCTCCGCACGAGTACCAAGAGACCCAGTACTTC. Translation: CASSASPHEYQETQYF.

This clone occurred once. The chain has TRBV6-4 and TRBJ1-2; a weak D match, TRBD1 (6 bases). Germline loops: CDR1 MRHNA, CDR2 SNTAGT. V lost 0 bases, J lost 4 bases, and 33 bases lay in between. CDR3 size: 22 residues. The CDR3 sequence is CASSDSWGPRTSQRCCSYGYTF. CDR3 DNA: TGTGCCAGCAGTGACTCTTGGGGGCCCCGGACAAGTCAAAGGTGTTGCAGCTATGGCTACACCTTC.

The genes are TRBV28 and TRBJ2-1, with a possible D match to TRBD1 (6 bases). CDR3 length: 14 residues. The germline CDR1 and CDR2 sequences are MDHEN and SYDVKM. V lost 5 bases to trimming and J lost 6 bases, with 14 bases between them. CDR3 in amino acids: CASSPGQGGNEQFF. Here the CDR3 DNA reads TGTGCCAGCAGTCCGGGCCAAGGGGGCAATGAGCAGTTCTTC. Complete variable domain (other parts from reference TRBV28 and TRBJ2-1): DVKVTQSSRYLVKRTGEKVFLECVQDMDHENMFWYRQDPGLGLRLIYFSYDVKMKEKGDIPEGYSVSREKKERFSLILESASTNQTSMYLCASSPGQGGNEQFFGPGTRLTVL.

This chain uses TRBV18 with TRBJ1-1; D is undetermined. V shed 0 bases and J shed 5 bases, with 7 bases lying between them. CDR1 is KGHSH and CDR2 is LQKENI in the germline V gene. This CDR3 comprises 13 residues. For the CDR3, the DNA is TGTGCCAGCTCACCACCCCCCTCGACTGAAGCTTTCTTT. Protein sequence: CASSPPPSTEAFF.

The V gene is TRBV9, the J gene TRBJ1-1; 8 positions agree with TRBD1. V lost 3 bases to trimming and J lost 3 bases; unmatched junction nucleotides: 10. Germline V gene data show CDR1 as SGDLS and CDR2 as YYNGEE. The CDR3 contains 16 residues. Written as DNA, the CDR3 is TGTGCCAGCAGCGCGGATTACCGGGACAGGTACACTGAAGCTTTCTTT. It codes for CASSADYRDRYTEAFF. The full variable domain, in which reference TRBV9 and TRBJ1-1 provide the parts outside the CDR3, is DSGVTQTPKHLITATGQRVTLRCSPRSGDLSVYWYQQSLDQGLQFLIQYYNGEERAKGNILERFSAQQFPDLHSELNLSSLELGDSALYFCASSADYRDRYTEAFFGQGTRLTVV.

J is TRBJ2-7 and V is TRBV6-2 or TRBV6-3; 7 bases agree with TRBD2. Germline V lookup: CDR1 MNHEY, CDR2 SVGEGT. Losses at the gene ends were 2 bases for V and 5 bases for J; bases not matched to a gene: 12. The length of the CDR3 is 16 residues. For the CDR3, the DNA is TGTGCCAGCAGTTACCCCGGGGAGGGGAGGTCCCACGAGCAGTACTTC. This codes for CASSYPGEGRSHEQYF.

CDR3 residues: CASSTEQGSGHEQYF. CDR3 nucleotide sequence: TGTGCCAGCAGCACCGAACAGGGGTCTGGCCACGAGCAGTACTTC. This chain uses TRBV9 with TRBJ2-7; 7 nucleotides match TRBD1. Germline-derived CDR1 and CDR2 are SGDLS and YYNGEE. The CDR3 has 15 amino acids. Unmatched junction bases numbered 12, after V lost 4 bases and J lost 5 bases.

The chain joins TRBV7-2 to TRBJ2-1; D possibly corresponds to TRBD1 (6 bases). CDR1 is SGHTA and CDR2 is FQGNSA in the germline V gene. CDR3 length: 15 amino acids. V was pared by 2 bases and J by 9 bases, with 17 bases between. The CDR3 protein is CASSLPGVPAFEQFF. CDR3 nucleotides: TGTGCCAGCAGCTTACCAGGGGTGCCGGCGTTTGAGCAGTTCTTC.

The chain has TRBV9 and TRBJ2-7, with 8 bases lining up with TRBD1. Germline V gene data show CDR1 as SGDLS and CDR2 as YYNGEE. The CDR3 covers 13 residues. V dropped 3 bases and J dropped 4; count of bases not matched to a gene: 3. CDR3 amino acids: CASSAGQDYEQYF. For the CDR3, the DNA is TGTGCCAGCAGCGCGGGACAGGATTACGAGCAGTACTTC.

The rearrangement links TRBV4-1 to TRBJ1-2; D is undetermined. Trimming took off 1 base at V and 4 bases at J, with 13 bases between the two ends. The CDR3 totals 15 residues. CDR1 MGHRA and CDR2 YSYEKL come from the germline V gene. This chain's CDR3 is CASSQGVPTGYGYTF. DNA for the CDR3: TGCGCCAGCAGCCAAGGAGTACCTACTGGCTATGGCTACACCTTC.

The chain has TRBV20-1 and TRBJ2-3, with 10 bases fitting TRBD2. The CDR3 is made up of 16 amino acids. V gave up 3 bases and J gave up 6 bases; unmatched junction bases: 12. Per germline, CDR1 DFQATT and CDR2 SNEGSKA (reference sequence). DNA for the CDR3: TGCAGTGCTAGTCCGATTCTAGCGGGGGATCTGGATACGCAGTATTTT. Translated, it gives CSASPILAGDLDTQYF.

The J gene is TRBJ1-1, the V gene TRBV6-6, with D possibly matching TRBD1 (5 bases). CDR3 size: 13 residues. The V end lost 1 base, the J end lost 8 bases, and 11 bases lay between the germline ends. CDR1 is MNHNY, CDR2 SVGAGI, per germline (reference sequence). The CDR3 here is CASSYLLGGEAFF. The CDR3 DNA is TGTGCCAGCAGTTACTTATTGGGGGGAGAAGCTTTCTTT.

V gene TRBV28 combines with J gene TRBJ1-2, with D hard to call. This CDR3 comprises 13 residues. Trimming stripped 3 bases from V and 8 bases from J, with 13 bases between. The germline CDR1 and CDR2 sequences are MDHEN and SYDVKM. CDR3 in amino acids: CASSLGIGSGYTF. In nucleotides, the CDR3 is TGTGCCAGCAGTTTGGGGATAGGGAGCGGCTACACCTTC.

This chain joins TRBV19 and TRBJ2-1, with TRBD2 matching 11 bases. With 6 bases clipped from V and 7 bases from J, the junction kept 8 bases outside the gene matches. The CDR3 sequence is 15 residues long. CDR1 is LNHDA and CDR2 is SQIVND in the germline V gene (reference sequence). CDR3 coding DNA: TGTGCCAGTAGCCTAACTAGCGGGAGAGTTAATGAGCAGTTCTTC. Protein: CASSLTSGRVNEQFF.

CDR3 DNA sequence: TGTGCCAGCAGTCCCACAGGTTACACCGGGGAGCTGTTTTTT. Protein: CASSPTGYTGELFF. The J gene is TRBJ2-2, the V gene TRBV6-2 or TRBV6-3, with a possible D match to TRBD1 (5 bases). The germline gives CDR1 MNHEY, CDR2 SVGEGT. This CDR3 region has 14 residues. V lost 5 bases, J lost 3 bases, and 10 bases lay in between.

V usage is TRBV12-3 or TRBV12-4 and J usage is TRBJ2-5, with 12 bases that match TRBD2. The CDR3 is made up of 13 amino acids. V gave up 1 base and J gave up 13 bases; unmatched junction bases: 4. In DNA, the CDR3 is TGTGCCAGCAGTTTAGGGACTAGCGGGGTGGGGTACTTC. Amino acid sequence: CASSLGTSGVGYF.

The CDR3 loop is CASSQDRVQQYF. The CDR3 DNA reads TGTGCCAGCAGCCAGGACAGGGTACAGCAGTACTTC. The chain carries TRBV28 and TRBJ2-7; 8 bases map to TRBD1. The germline gives CDR1 MDHEN, CDR2 SYDVKM. Unmatched junction bases numbered 6, after V lost 6 bases and J lost 8 bases. This CDR3 is built from 12 residues. Filled out from reference TRBV28 and TRBJ2-7, the complete variable domain reads DVKVTQSSRYLVKRTGEKVFLECVQDMDHENMFWYRQDPGLGLRLIYFSYDVKMKEKGDIPEGYSVSREKKERFSLILESASTNQTSMYLCASSQDRVQQYFGPGTRLTVT.

This sequence joins TRBV28 and TRBJ2-3, with D maybe TRBD2 (6 bases). Deletions cut 5 bases from V and 4 bases from J, with 13 bases between. The CDR3 totals 14 residues. CDR1 is MDHEN and CDR2 is SYDVKM in the germline V gene. As DNA, the CDR3 is TGTGCCAGCAGTCCACGGCTAGCGTCAGATACGCAGTATTTT. Translating it yields CASSPRLASDTQYF.

This clone was counted a few times. This sequence joins TRBV20-1 and TRBJ1-2; no reliable D call. Germline CDR1 is DFQATT and CDR2 is SNEGSKA (reference sequence). Trimming stripped 3 bases from V and 8 bases from J, with 10 bases between. This CDR3 has 11 residues. This CDR3 reads CSARTRPGYTF. As DNA, the CDR3 is TGCAGTGCTAGGACTCGACCGGGCTACACCTTC.

The CDR3 reads CASSIGYGRALGTGELFF. For the CDR3, the DNA is TGTGCCAGTAGTATAGGATACGGGAGGGCCCTGGGCACCGGGGAGCTGTTTTTT. V is TRBV19 and J is TRBJ2-2, with 8 bases that match TRBD2. The CDR3 length is 18 residues. Per the germline V gene, CDR1 is LNHDA and CDR2 is SQIVND (reference sequence). The V gene end was trimmed by 1 base and the J gene end by 4 bases; junction bases not matched to a gene: 11.

This clone was recorded only once. This sample also contains other DNA sequences that code for the same CDR3. This sequence joins TRBV2 and TRBJ2-7; 10 bases fit TRBD2. The CDR3 has 14 residues. V shed 4 bases, J shed 1 base, and the junction held 1 base outside the gene matches. The germline CDR1 and CDR2 sequences are SNHLY and FYNNEI. The CDR3 protein is CASSGTSGSYEQYF. The CDR3, as DNA: TGTGCCAGCAGTGGGACTAGCGGATCCTACGAGCAGTACTTC.

This chain joins TRBV27 and TRBJ2-1; no clear D. Trimming cost V 0 bases and J 0 bases, with 9 bases left between them. CDR3 length: 16 amino acids. Germline lookup yields CDR1 MNHEY and CDR2 SMNVEV (reference sequence). CDR3 DNA: TGTGCCAGCAGTTTATCTCTAGGTAGCTCCTACAATGAGCAGTTCTTC. Encoded protein: CASSLSLGSSYNEQFF.

The chain is built from TRBV7-2 and TRBJ2-3; D might be TRBD2 (5 bases). Trimming cost V 3 bases and J 0 bases, with 7 bases left between them. This CDR3 spans 14 amino acids. The V gene's germline CDR1 is SGHTA and CDR2 FQGNSA. CDR3 region: CASSFPGSTDTQYF. The CDR3 coding sequence is TGTGCCAGCAGCTTCCCGGGGAGCACAGATACGCAGTATTTT.

The rearrangement uses TRBV7-2 and TRBJ1-2; maybe TRBD1 (6 bases). The CDR3 covers 14 residues. Germline assignment: CDR1 SGHTA and CDR2 FQGNSA. The germline V and J ends were trimmed by 5 bases and 6 bases, with 16 bases remaining between them. The CDR3, as DNA: TGTGCCAGCAGCGGGGGGGCCGGGGAAGATGGCTACACCTTC. Amino acid sequence: CASSGGAGEDGYTF.

This chain uses TRBV18 with TRBJ2-6; unclear D gene. Deletions cut 6 bases from V and 1 base from J, with 4 bases between. This CDR3 spans 13 amino acids. The germline CDR1 and CDR2 sequences are KGHSH and LQKENI. CDR3 nucleotides: TGTGCCAGCTCGACATCTGGGGCCAACGTCCTGACTTTC. It codes for CASSTSGANVLTF.

The table lists this clone with a few counts. This sequence joins TRBV9 and TRBJ2-7; 8 positions match TRBD2. Germline V gene lookup returns CDR1 SGDLS and CDR2 YYNGEE. The length of the CDR3 is 15 residues. Losses at the gene ends were 0 bases for V and 3 bases for J; bases not matched to a gene: 5. The CDR3 coding sequence is TGTGCCAGCAGCGTAGGCCCGGGAGGGCACTACGAGCAGTACTTC. Translating it yields CASSVGPGGHYEQYF.

The chain carries TRBV30 and TRBJ2-5; possibly TRBD2 for D (6 bases). Between the trimmed V and J ends, which lost 2 bases and 5 bases, there was a span of 18 bases. The CDR3 runs to 15 residues. Germline V gene data show CDR1 as GTSNPN and CDR2 as SVGIG (reference sequence). CDR3 DNA: TGTGCCTGGAGTTCGGCGGGGAAATCGAGGGAGACCCAGTACTTC. Amino acids: CAWSSAGKSRETQYF.